Shown below are 15 T cell receptor beta chains from a single sample sequenced in a study of CD8+ T cells in alopecia areata. Described treatment: oral pan-JAK inhibitor, 5-10 mg twice daily. After isolation, RNA underwent reverse transcription to generate cDNA as the sequencing template. The table came from immunoSEQ multiplex PCR; TCRdb's copy has only in-frame clones and leaves some out. The table shows about 110,000 clones, with less than 70% occurring only once. Specimen: CD4+ T cells sorted from blood, collected at week 24, from a patient treated with tofacitinib. These receptors were obtained from a human donor with alopecia areata.

This clone came up a few times. The genes are TRBV5-5 and TRBJ2-5; either TRBD1 or TRBD2 may supply D (7 bases each). The CDR3 runs to 13 residues. V gave up 4 bases and J gave up 4 bases, with 11 bases separating them. CDR1 is SGHKS and CDR2 is YYEKEE in the germline V gene (reference sequence). CDR3 sequence reads: CASSREGAETQYF. In DNA, the CDR3 is TGTGCCAGCAGCAGGGAGGGGGCAGAGACCCAGTACTTC.

The chain links TRBV7-9 to TRBJ1-2; no definite D call. With 5 bases removed from V and 6 bases from J, the gap between germline ends came to 4 bases. Looked up from germline, CDR1 is SEHNR and CDR2 is FQNEAQ (reference sequence). CDR3 length equals 10 residues. DNA of the CDR3: TGTGCCAGCAGCCTAGATGGCTACACCTTC. Translating gives CASSLDGYTF.

This clone turned up a few times. This sample includes further DNA sequences coding for the same CDR3. The gene calls are TRBV5-1 and TRBJ1-6; a weak D match, TRBD1 (6 bases). The V end was cut by 0 bases, the J end by 8 bases, with 12 bases between. From germline, CDR1 is SGHRS and CDR2 YFSETQ. The CDR3 is made up of 15 amino acids. CDR3 coding DNA: TGCGCCAGCAGCTTGGCAGGTCAGGGGTATTCACCCCTCCACTTT. Protein sequence: CASSLAGQGYSPLHF.

This clone was detected only a few times. The CDR3, as DNA: TGTGCCACCAGTGGGCCTAGCGGGGTGAATGAGCAGTTCTTC. Protein sequence: CATSGPSGVNEQFF. The chain couples TRBV19 to TRBJ2-1, with TRBD2 matching over 9 bases. Germline V gene data show CDR1 as LNHDA and CDR2 as SQIVND (reference sequence). This CDR3 region has 14 residues. Losses at the gene ends were 10 bases for V and 7 bases for J; bases not matched to a gene: 11.

In this sample, this clone turned up a few times. The CDR3 nucleotides read TGCGCCAGCAGCCAACTGGGGGGCGTGAATGAGCAGTTCTTC. Its protein product is CASSQLGGVNEQFF. V gene TRBV4-3 combines with J gene TRBJ2-1, with D perhaps TRBD1 or TRBD2 (6 bases each). This CDR3 has 14 amino acids. Trimming stripped 2 bases from V and 7 bases from J, with 12 bases between. The germline V gene has CDR1 LGHNA and CDR2 YSLEER.

The chain joins TRBV29-1 to TRBJ2-5; 11 nucleotides match TRBD2. The CDR3 contains 13 residues. Trimming cost V 6 bases and J 2 bases; bases outside gene matches: 2. Germline CDR1 SQVTM, CDR2 ANQGSEA. The CDR3 is CSVRLAGQETQYF. The CDR3 nucleotides are TGCAGCGTCCGACTAGCGGGACAAGAGACCCAGTACTTC.

The count of this clone is one. V gene TRBV11-2 combines with J gene TRBJ2-1, with 10 bases identical to TRBD2. After removal of 5 bases from V and 2 bases from J, the junction contained 9 bases not matched to a gene. From germline, CDR1 is SGHAT and CDR2 FQNNGV. The CDR3 consists of 17 residues. Written as DNA, the CDR3 is TGTGCCAGCAGCCTCCCCCAGAGCGGGGGGGCCTACAATGAGCAGTTCTTC. This gives the protein CASSLPQSGGAYNEQFF.

The chain uses TRBV6-5 and TRBJ2-7, with D possibly being TRBD1 (6 bases). This CDR3 spans 13 amino acids. Germline CDR1 reads MNHEY; CDR2 reads SVGAGI. Trimming removed 6 bases from V and 5 bases from J, with 14 bases in between. The CDR3 DNA is TGTGCCAGCAGCCTACAGGGAACCCACGAGCAGTACTTC. Translating gives CASSLQGTHEQYF.

The chain joins TRBV25-1 to TRBJ1-2; D may be TRBD1 (5 bases). Germline V gene lookup returns CDR1 MGHDK and CDR2 SYGVNS. The ends were cut back, 5 bases at V and 8 bases at J, with 9 bases in the middle. The CDR3 consists of 11 residues. CDR3 nucleotides: TGTGCCAGCAGTCAGGGTCGAGGCTACACCTTC. This gives the protein CASSQGRGYTF.

The rearrangement links TRBV2 to TRBJ2-3; no definite D call. Per the germline V gene, CDR1 is SNHLY and CDR2 is FYNNEI. The CDR3 consists of 15 residues. V was cut by 8 bases and J by 0 bases, with 15 bases left in between. Written as DNA, the CDR3 is TGTGCCAGCGCCCAAGGGCTCCCTAGCACAGATACGCAGTATTTT. Translating gives CASAQGLPSTDTQYF. Combining the CDR3 with reference TRBV2 and TRBJ2-3 gives the whole variable domain EPEVTQTPSHQVTQMGQEVILRCVPISNHLYFYWYRQILGQKVEFLVSFYNNEISEKSEIFDDQFSVERPDGSNFTLKIRSTKLEDSAMYFCASAQGLPSTDTQYFGPGTRLTVL.

J is TRBJ2-7 and V is TRBV18; D not resolved. The length of the CDR3 is 16 residues. V gave up 3 bases and J gave up 0 bases, with 15 bases separating them. Germline assignment: CDR1 KGHSH and CDR2 LQKENI. CDR3 loop: CASSPRQEFSSYEQYF. CDR3 bases: TGTGCCAGCTCACCCCGGCAGGAATTTAGCTCCTACGAGCAGTACTTC.

This clone was found once. This chain joins TRBV7-9 and TRBJ1-1; 7 nucleotides align to TRBD1. Unmatched junction bases numbered 10, after V lost 4 bases and J lost 8 bases. Germline loops: CDR1 SEHNR, CDR2 FQNEAQ (reference sequence). The length of the CDR3 is 14 residues. CDR3 amino acids: CASSSPPGTEEAFF. The CDR3 DNA is TGTGCCAGCAGCTCCCCACCCGGGACAGAAGAAGCTTTCTTT.

The chain carries TRBV5-1 and TRBJ1-2; D might be TRBD1 (5 bases). Trimming stripped 4 bases from V and 6 bases from J, with 16 bases between. The germline gives CDR1 SGHRS, CDR2 YFSETQ. This CDR3 is 14 amino acids long. CDR3 bases: TGCGCCAGCAGCCCTGGGTTGGAGGGGAATGGCTACACCTTC. Its translation is CASSPGLEGNGYTF.

This chain joins TRBV5-1 and TRBJ2-5, with a tentative D call TRBD2 (5 bases). Per the germline V gene, CDR1 is SGHRS and CDR2 is YFSETQ. CDR3 length: 12 amino acids. Deletions cut 4 bases from V and 7 bases from J, with 11 bases between. CDR3 nucleotide sequence: TGCGCCAGCAGCCGGGATGGGTTGACCCAGTACTTC. Amino acid sequence: CASSRDGLTQYF.

The chain has TRBV30 and TRBJ1-2; 7 bases map to TRBD1. The V gene's germline CDR1 is GTSNPN and CDR2 SVGIG (reference sequence). The V gene end was trimmed by 4 bases and the J gene end by 3 bases; junction bases not matched to a gene: 14. This CDR3 is built from 16 residues. The CDR3 bases are TGTGCCTGGACCTCCACAGGGAGGGGGCGCGACTATGGCTACACCTTC. Its translation: CAWTSTGRGRDYGYTF.